What follows are 31 T cell receptor beta chains derived from one specimen sequenced in a study of regulatory T cells in long-lasting Graves disease. CDR3 regions were amplified by Arm-PCR using iRepertoire HTBI primers to build TCR beta libraries. TCRdb itself ran the multiplex PCR reads through MiXCR, one entry per CDR3 protein. The table records roughly 500,000 distinct CDR3 sequences, around a fifth of them present only once. This sample's time point: persistent/refractory GD, antithyroid drugs over 5 years with positive TRAb. Scientists built the TCR library using RNA that was extracted from PBMCs. Here the sequenced sample was peripheral blood mononuclear cells (PBMCs), taken when the disease was refractory, from a patient treated with antithyroid drugs. The source of these receptors is a female donor with Graves disease.

This clonotype turned up a few times. V and J are TRBV6-1 and TRBJ2-5; TRBD1 aligns across 11 bases. Germline loops: CDR1 MNHNS, CDR2 SASEGT. Trimming removed 8 bases from V and 5 bases from J; junction bases left unmatched: 4. The CDR3 is 13 amino acids. DNA of the CDR3: TGTGCCAGCCGGGACAGGGGGACTGAGACCCAGTACTTC. This translates into CASRDRGTETQYF.

The chain links TRBV3-1 to TRBJ2-2; tentatively, D is TRBD2 (7 bases). Trimming took 4 bases from V and 0 from J, leaving 12 bases between them. Germline assignment: CDR1 LGHDT and CDR2 YNNKEL (reference sequence). The CDR3 sequence is 16 residues long. The CDR3 nucleotides read TGTGCCAGCAGCCCAAAGGGGGGGACGAACACCGGGGAGCTGTTTTTT. Its protein product is CASSPKGGTNTGELFF.

The chain joins TRBV28 to TRBJ2-6, with 8 bases aligning to TRBD1. V lost 8 bases, J lost 0 bases, and 9 bases stayed unmatched. From germline, CDR1 is MDHEN and CDR2 SYDVKM. The CDR3 extends over 17 amino acids. DNA for the CDR3: TGTGCCAGCGCCTCGGGACAGGCGTACTCTGGGGCCAACGTCCTGACTTTC. Its protein is CASASGQAYSGANVLTF.

At least ten counts were recorded for this clonotype. The junction and the germline gene differ at one end; a read error may be behind it. The chain uses TRBV12-5 and TRBJ2-7, with a weak D call TRBD1 (5 bases). CDR1 is LGHNT, CDR2 FRNRAP, per germline. The CDR3 totals 9 residues. CDR3 in DNA: TGTGCTAGTGGTTTGGCAACAGGATTC. It yields the protein CASGLATGF.

This chain uses TRBV7-2 with TRBJ1-1, with D perhaps TRBD1 (6 bases). V dropped 5 bases and J dropped 5 bases, with 15 bases sitting between them. The CDR3 spans 14 residues. CDR1 is SGHTA and CDR2 is FQGNSA in the germline V gene. CDR3 nucleotides: TGTGCCAGCAGCGCGAACGGGGGCGATACTGAAGCTTTCTTT. It specifies CASSANGGDTEAFF.

This rearrangement joins TRBV19 to TRBJ1-5; 7 nucleotides line up with TRBD1. The CDR3 sequence is 13 residues long. Trimming removed 5 bases from V and 11 bases from J; junction bases left unmatched: 9. The germline V gene encodes CDR1 LNHDA and CDR2 SQIVND (reference sequence). The CDR3 reads CASSLRTGQSQHF. The CDR3 bases are TGTGCCAGTAGTTTAAGGACAGGCCAGTCCCAGCATTTT.

This clonotype was seen a few times. The V and J genes are TRBV4-1 and TRBJ2-7; TRBD2 might be the D (5 bases). Germline V lookup: CDR1 MGHRA, CDR2 YSYEKL. Trimming shortened V by 3 bases and J by 4 bases, and 10 bases separated the two germline ends. This CDR3 is 13 amino acids long. CDR3 protein: CASSHGLVYEQYF. The CDR3, as DNA: TGCGCCAGCAGCCATGGACTGGTTTACGAGCAGTACTTC.

The V call is TRBV9, the J call TRBJ2-1; tentative D call: TRBD2 (5 bases). V was cut by 0 bases and J by 7 bases, with 14 bases left in between. The CDR3 contains 15 residues. In germline, CDR1 is SGDLS, CDR2 YYNGEE. CDR3 bases: TGTGCCAGCAGCGTAGCTGGGAGCGGATGGAATGAGCAGTTCTTC. Encoded protein: CASSVAGSGWNEQFF.

The V gene is TRBV7-9, the J gene TRBJ2-5; D unresolved. Germline V CDR1 and CDR2: SEHNR, FQNEAQ (reference sequence). The CDR3 covers 14 residues. V lost 5 bases to trimming and J lost 5 bases, with 15 bases between them. CDR3 region: CASSGRVPRETQYF. The CDR3 region has the DNA TGTGCCAGCAGCGGACGGGTCCCTCGGGAGACCCAGTACTTC.

This clonotype was observed a few times. The germline gene is not matched at one end of the junction; a read error may be the cause. V is TRBV28 and J is TRBJ1-5; D possibly corresponds to TRBD1 (6 bases). This CDR3 region has 15 residues. Germline V gene data show CDR1 as MDHEN and CDR2 as SYDVKM. As DNA, the CDR3 is TGTGCCGGCAGCCTTAGGAAGGGGGTCAATCAGCCCCAGCATTTT. Translation gives CAGSLRKGVNQPQHF.

This clonotype was observed a handful of times. V gene TRBV9 combines with J gene TRBJ1-1; D is perhaps TRBD1 (6 bases). Per the germline V gene, CDR1 is SGDLS and CDR2 is YYNGEE. V shed 4 bases and J shed 4 bases, with 17 bases lying between them. The CDR3 is 15 amino acids. In nucleotides, the CDR3 is TGTGCCAGCAGCCTATCCGGGACAATAGGCACTGAAGCTTTCTTT. As protein: CASSLSGTIGTEAFF.

This clonotype came up a few times. The chain couples TRBV18 to TRBJ2-5; D unresolved. There are 14 residues in the CDR3. Germline V gene lookup returns CDR1 KGHSH and CDR2 LQKENI. The V and J ends lost 2 bases and 7 bases respectively, with 14 bases between them. The CDR3 sequence is CASSPERQSGTQYF. CDR3 sequence (DNA): TGTGCCAGCTCACCAGAACGCCAGTCTGGGACCCAGTACTTC. Full variable domain (outside the CDR3, taken from reference TRBV18 and TRBJ2-5): NAGVMQNPRHLVRRRGQEARLRCSPMKGHSHVYWYRQLPEEGLKFMVYLQKENIIDESGMPKERFSAEFPKEGPSILRIQQVVRGDSAAYFCASSPERQSGTQYFGPGTRLLVL.

This clonotype was detected only a few times. At one boundary the junction diverges from the germline segment, which might be a read error. This sequence joins TRBV5-4 and TRBJ2-7; tentative D call: TRBD2 (6 bases). Looked up from germline, CDR1 is SGHNT and CDR2 is YYREEE (reference sequence). CDR3 size: 13 residues. The CDR3 loop reads CASTLRGSYEQYF. In DNA, the CDR3 is TGTGCCAGCACCTTGCGGGGCTCCTACGAGCAGTACTTC.

Worth noting for this clonotype: Germline and junction disagree at one end, which may indicate a read error. The rearrangement joins TRBV5-1 to TRBJ2-3; D is perhaps TRBD1 (5 bases). Germline CDR1 and CDR2: SGHRS and YFSETQ. The CDR3 runs to 12 residues. Written as DNA, the CDR3 is TGTGCCAGCAGCTCCGACAGAGCGAAGGCCGATTTT. Translated, it gives CASSSDRAKADF.

This clonotype was seen more than once but under ten times. V and J are TRBV30 and TRBJ1-5; perhaps TRBD1 as D (5 bases). V was trimmed by 5 bases and J by 5 bases, leaving 16 bases between them. The CDR3 sequence is 14 residues long. Germline lookup yields CDR1 GTSNPN and CDR2 SVGIG (reference sequence). The CDR3 nucleotides read TGTGCCTGGCCGTACCAGACAGCCGATCAGCCCCAGCATTTT. Its protein product is CAWPYQTADQPQHF.

This clonotype has at least ten counts. The genes are TRBV6-1 and TRBJ1-2; no clear D. The CDR3 has 14 amino acids. Germline V gene data show CDR1 as MNHNS and CDR2 as SASEGT. The V gene lost 1 base and the J gene lost 5 bases, with 11 bases spanning the gap. The CDR3 protein is CASSEVGSWYGYTF. As DNA, the CDR3 is TGTGCCAGCAGTGAAGTGGGGAGTTGGTATGGCTACACCTTC.

This clonotype was seen many times. The chain is built from TRBV27 and TRBJ2-7, with D perhaps matching TRBD2 (5 bases). Trimming removed 5 bases from V and 5 bases from J, with 16 bases in between. The CDR3 consists of 14 residues. The germline V gene encodes CDR1 MNHEY and CDR2 SMNVEV (reference sequence). CDR3 sequence reads: CASSLGGSEDEQYF. The CDR3 region has the DNA TGTGCCAGCAGTCTAGGAGGATCTGAGGACGAGCAGTACTTC.

The chain carries TRBV30 and TRBJ2-1; 7 nucleotides line up with TRBD2. The CDR3 loop spans 15 amino acids. The junction had 7 bases not matched to a gene; V was cut back by 0 bases and J by 5 bases. CDR1 and CDR2 from the germline V gene are GTSNPN and SVGIG (reference sequence). CDR3 residues: CAWSVWLAVNNEQFF. CDR3 coding DNA: TGTGCCTGGAGTGTTTGGCTAGCGGTAAACAATGAGCAGTTCTTC.

This clonotype has a handful of counts. The chain is built from TRBV20-1 and TRBJ1-1; D is perhaps TRBD1 (5 bases). The CDR3 contains 14 residues. V was trimmed by 0 bases and J by 2 bases, leaving 10 bases between them. CDR1 is DFQATT, CDR2 SNEGSKA, per germline (reference sequence). The CDR3 reads CSAREGTHNTEAFF. The CDR3 coding sequence is TGCAGTGCTAGAGAAGGGACCCATAACACTGAAGCTTTCTTT.

This clonotype was picked up many times. This sequence joins TRBV28 and TRBJ1-5; D perhaps matches TRBD1 (5 bases). V shed 6 bases and J shed 10 bases, with 19 bases lying between them. The CDR3 is 14 residues long. From germline, CDR1 is MDHEN and CDR2 SYDVKM. CDR3 DNA: TGTGCCAGCAGCACCGGGACCCCCTTTGAACCCCAGCATTTT. Protein: CASSTGTPFEPQHF.

This chain connects TRBV5-6 to TRBJ1-1, with TRBD1 as a possible D gene (6 bases). The CDR3 extends over 14 amino acids. V shed 4 bases and J shed 7 bases, with 17 bases lying between them. In germline, CDR1 is SGHDT, CDR2 YYEEEE. DNA of the CDR3: TGTGCCAGCAGCCCCACTAGGGGGGTGGTTGAAGCTTTCTTT. Protein product: CASSPTRGVVEAFF.

This clonotype was detected only once. V usage is TRBV20-1 and J usage is TRBJ2-7; D might be TRBD1 (6 bases). Trimming stripped 3 bases from V and 5 bases from J, with 17 bases between. Germline assignment: CDR1 DFQATT and CDR2 SNEGSKA (reference sequence). The CDR3 is 14 residues long. CDR3: CSASKNRDLDEQYF. CDR3 bases: TGCAGTGCTAGTAAGAACAGGGATCTCGACGAGCAGTACTTC.

This clonotype was counted ten times or more. The CDR3: CASSFDHGTNEKLFF. The CDR3 DNA is TGTGCCAGCAGTTTCGACCACGGGACTAATGAAAAACTGTTTTTT. J is TRBJ1-4 and V is TRBV7-2; D gene unclear. The CDR3 totals 15 residues. CDR1 SGHTA and CDR2 FQGNSA come from the germline V gene. Trimming pared 6 bases from V and 2 bases from J, leaving 13 bases between.

This sequence joins TRBV29-1 and TRBJ2-7; TRBD2 matches 7 bases. Trimming removed 6 bases from V and 4 bases from J; junction bases left unmatched: 15. The CDR3 loop spans 15 amino acids. Germline CDR1 SQVTM, CDR2 ANQGSEA. CDR3 in DNA: TGCAGCGTACGAGCGGGGACTCCATACCGATACGAGCAGTACTTC. This sequence encodes CSVRAGTPYRYEQYF.

This clonotype was detected a few times. V usage is TRBV14 and J usage is TRBJ2-7, with D uncertain. This CDR3 contains 12 residues. V lost 0 bases, J lost 9 bases, and 9 bases lay in between. Germline V lookup: CDR1 SGHDN, CDR2 FVKESK. CDR3 coding DNA: TGTGCCAGCAGCCAAGATTGGGTTCCGCAGTACTTC. Amino acids: CASSQDWVPQYF.

This clonotype was found many times. The chain joins TRBV3-1 to TRBJ2-5, with D possibly being TRBD1 (5 bases). The CDR3 runs to 14 residues. Trimming took 4 bases from V and 3 from J, leaving 12 bases between them. CDR1 is LGHDT, CDR2 YNNKEL, per germline (reference sequence). CDR3 sequence (DNA): TGTGCCAGCAGCCCAGGGTGGCTCGAAGAGACCCAGTACTTC. Amino acid sequence: CASSPGWLEETQYF.

This clonotype appeared a few times. V usage is TRBV3-1 and J usage is TRBJ2-5; 7 bases are shared with TRBD1. Looked up from germline, CDR1 is LGHDT and CDR2 is YNNKEL (reference sequence). The J segment lost 5 bases and the V segment lost 3 bases, leaving 6 bases of the junction unmatched. The CDR3 is 14 residues long. Here the CDR3 reads CASSHLQGEETQYF. The CDR3 region has the DNA TGTGCCAGCAGCCACTTGCAGGGGGAGGAGACCCAGTACTTC.

This clonotype was counted many times. The chain employs TRBV10-3 and TRBJ1-2; 7 bases are a match to TRBD1. CDR1 is ENHRY and CDR2 is SYGVKD in the germline V gene. This CDR3 has 12 residues. The ends lost 7 bases at V and 5 bases at J; junction bases unmatched: 4. CDR3 nucleotide sequence: TGTGCCATCACCACGGGACAGTATGGCTACACCTTC. Protein product: CAITTGQYGYTF.

This clonotype was seen repeatedly, ten times or more. The chain uses TRBV28 and TRBJ1-2; D is unclear. V shed 3 bases and J shed 8 bases, with 19 bases lying between them. CDR3 length equals 15 residues. CDR1 is MDHEN and CDR2 is SYDVKM in the germline V gene. The CDR3 reads CASSFLSLGIWGYTF. The CDR3 DNA reads as TGTGCCAGCAGTTTCTTGTCATTAGGTATTTGGGGCTACACCTTC.

This clonotype has a count of ten or more. This chain connects TRBV6-5 to TRBJ2-7; D might be TRBD1 or TRBD2, each matching 5 bases. Germline V gene lookup returns CDR1 MNHEY and CDR2 SVGAGI. The CDR3 consists of 12 residues. V lost 4 bases and J lost 6, with 10 bases in between. The DNA of the CDR3 is TGTGCCAGCAGTTCCTCCGGGACCGAGCAGTACTTC. Translation: CASSSSGTEQYF.

This clonotype was observed a handful of times. V and J are TRBV12-3 or TRBV12-4 and TRBJ2-7; D is unresolved. Trimming removed 6 bases from V and 7 bases from J, with 22 bases in between. The CDR3 spans 15 residues. In DNA form, the CDR3 reads TGTGCCAGCAGAATGGAATTGCGGTACTACGAGGAGCAGTACTTC. Its translation is CASRMELRYYEEQYF.